This entry is about one T cell receptor beta chain. Its antigen is undetermined. The sample originates from a study of T cell responses to AZD1222 COVID-19 vaccine. Study results and caveats: Distributed over spike, vaccine-associated CD4 TCRs predominated at 160-218 and 743-854. Clonal diversity was possibly underestimated; the donors were predominantly white British and more often female. Nearly half of spike-specific TCRs reportedly target unmutated variant regions.

The assay was immunoSEQ multiplex PCR, and TCRdb's table has in-frame clones only and misses some. The sample includes 140,000 or so clones, 92% of them seen just once. Trimming removed 3 bases from V and 6 bases from J, with 11 bases in between. The length of the CDR3 is 13 residues. CDR1 is SGHTA and CDR2 is FQGNSA in the germline V gene. The V call is TRBV7-2, the J call TRBJ1-2; possibly TRBD1 for D (5 bases). This TCR derives from an adult in good health. The material was peripheral blood, obtained on day 0 of AZD1222 vaccination. The CDR3 loop is CASSLEWGDGYTF. In DNA form, the CDR3 reads TGTGCCAGCAGCTTGGAATGGGGCGATGGCTACACCTTC.